The 19 T cell receptor beta chains below come from one sample, sequenced in a study of OX40 agonist ivuxolimab in advanced cancers. Profiled with immunoSEQ multiplex PCR; TCRdb holds only in-frame clones, not every one. The sample holds around 46,000 clones, around 77% seen once. Material: CD4+ or CD8+ T cells sorted from blood, obtained in a trial of the OX40 agonist ivuxolimab. Source of these receptors: an adult with an advanced solid tumor such as melanoma, head and neck, liver or kidney cancer.

The V and J genes are TRBV28 and TRBJ2-1; 7 nucleotides agree with TRBD2. CDR1 MDHEN and CDR2 SYDVKM come from the germline V gene. V lost 6 bases and J lost 7; bases outside the gene matches: 18. The CDR3 loop spans 17 amino acids. CDR3 residues: CASSPPQRGRYGNEQFF. The CDR3 DNA reads TGTGCCAGCAGCCCTCCCCAGCGGGGTCGTTATGGTAATGAGCAGTTCTTC. The whole variable domain, remainder taken from reference TRBV28 and TRBJ2-1, is DVKVTQSSRYLVKRTGEKVFLECVQDMDHENMFWYRQDPGLGLRLIYFSYDVKMKEKGDIPEGYSVSREKKERFSLILESASTNQTSMYLCASSPPQRGRYGNEQFFGPGTRLTVL.

The chain has TRBV6-5 and TRBJ1-4, with D tentatively TRBD1 (6 bases). CDR1 is MNHEY, CDR2 SVGAGI, per germline. V was trimmed by 0 bases and J by 4 bases, leaving 9 bases between them. There are 15 residues in the CDR3. In DNA, the CDR3 is TGTGCCAGCAGTTACTCGGGGACAAATAATGAAAAACTGTTTTTT. It is translated as CASSYSGTNNEKLFF.

This clone was recorded once. CDR3 region: CASSLIPSSDEQYF. The CDR3 DNA follows: TGTGCCAGCAGCTTAATCCCCTCGTCCGACGAGCAGTACTTC. The rearrangement links TRBV7-8 to TRBJ2-7; no reliable D call. Trimming stripped 2 bases from V and 5 bases from J, with 13 bases between. Looked up from germline, CDR1 is SGHVS and CDR2 is FQNEAQ. The CDR3 is 14 amino acids.

In this sample, this clone turned up a few times. This chain joins TRBV5-1 and TRBJ1-1; tentatively, D is TRBD1 (6 bases). The CDR3 extends over 16 amino acids. V shed 0 bases and J shed 0 bases, with 12 bases lying between them. Germline loops: CDR1 SGHRS, CDR2 YFSETQ. In nucleotides, the CDR3 is TGCGCCAGCAGCTTGGCCAGGACAGTCATGAACACTGAAGCTTTCTTT. Its protein product is CASSLARTVMNTEAFF.

The chain uses TRBV28 and TRBJ2-3, with D possibly being TRBD1 (5 bases). This CDR3 has 16 residues. CDR1 and CDR2 from the germline V gene are MDHEN and SYDVKM. Trimming removed 4 bases from V and 1 base from J, with 15 bases in between. CDR3 in DNA: TGTGCCAGCAGTTGGGGCCTTGGGCCTGGCACAGATACGCAGTATTTT. It codes for CASSWGLGPGTDTQYF.

The V gene is TRBV6-1, the J gene TRBJ2-1; D gene ambiguous. CDR3 length equals 12 residues. Trimming removed 6 bases from V and 6 bases from J, with 9 bases in between. Looked up from germline, CDR1 is MNHNS and CDR2 is SASEGT. Written as DNA, the CDR3 is TGTGCCAGCAGCTATTGGCGCAATGAGCAGTTCTTC. Protein: CASSYWRNEQFF.

This chain connects TRBV4-2 to TRBJ2-1; perhaps TRBD2 as D (6 bases). Trimming removed 0 bases at V and 4 bases at J, with 13 bases between. Germline V gives CDR1 LGHNA, CDR2 YNFKEQ. The CDR3 has 16 residues. The CDR3 DNA is TGTGCCAGCAGCCAAGAAGCCGGACTACTTTACAATGAGCAGTTCTTC. As protein: CASSQEAGLLYNEQFF.

The chain carries TRBV7-9 and TRBJ1-2, with no clear D. Germline values: CDR1 SEHNR, CDR2 FQNEAQ (reference sequence). The CDR3 is 14 amino acids. V lost 4 bases, J lost 8 bases, and 17 bases lay in between. DNA of the CDR3: TGTGCCAGCAGCTCCCCGGGGAGGGTAGGAGGCTACACCTTC. It encodes CASSSPGRVGGYTF.

J is TRBJ1-3 and V is TRBV11-2; tentatively, D is TRBD1 (6 bases). V was clipped by 5 bases and J by 3 bases, with 11 bases between them. CDR3 size: 14 residues. CDR1 is SGHAT and CDR2 is FQNNGV in the germline V gene. The CDR3 DNA is TGTGCCAGCAGCCCCCGCAGGGGTGGAAACACCATATATTTT. Translation gives CASSPRRGGNTIYF.

The rearrangement uses TRBV13 and TRBJ2-7; a weak D match, TRBD1 (6 bases). CDR1 is PRHDT, CDR2 FYEKMQ, per germline (reference sequence). This CDR3 has 14 residues. V was cut by 3 bases and J by 3 bases, with 12 bases left in between. DNA for the CDR3: TGTGCCAGCAGCTTGCAGGGGACACGCTACGAGCAGTACTTC. Encoded protein: CASSLQGTRYEQYF.

V gene TRBV7-3 combines with J gene TRBJ1-5, with D possibly TRBD1 on 5 matching bases. V lost 4 bases and J lost 9, with 13 bases in between. The CDR3 sequence is 13 residues long. The germline V gene encodes CDR1 SGHTA and CDR2 FQGTGA. The DNA for the CDR3 is TGTGCCAGCAGCTCTGGGAGGGACGGGCCCCAGCATTTT. Residues: CASSSGRDGPQHF.

This chain connects TRBV6-6 to TRBJ2-3; D gene unclear. The CDR3 runs to 13 residues. With 6 bases removed from V and 1 base from J, the gap between germline ends came to 8 bases. The germline gives CDR1 MNHNY, CDR2 SVGAGI (reference sequence). This chain's CDR3 is CASSPPGTDTQYF. In nucleotides, the CDR3 is TGTGCCAGCAGCCCTCCAGGCACAGATACGCAGTATTTT.

The CDR3 coding sequence is TGCGCCAGCAGCTTGTGGGGGGGAAACTCCTACGAGCAGTACTTC. Its translation: CASSLWGGNSYEQYF. V gene TRBV5-1 combines with J gene TRBJ2-7; 7 bases match TRBD2. Germline V gene data show CDR1 as SGHRS and CDR2 as YFSETQ. V gave up 1 base and J gave up 0 bases; unmatched junction bases: 4. The CDR3 covers 15 residues.

This clone was seen a single time. This chain joins TRBV10-1 and TRBJ2-3; TRBD1 matches at 11 bases. Germline V gene data show CDR1 as WNHNN and CDR2 as SYGVQD (reference sequence). V gave up 6 bases and J gave up 3 bases; unmatched junction bases: 5. CDR3 length equals 15 residues. The CDR3: CASSAGQGVTDTQYF. Here the CDR3 DNA reads TGCGCCAGCAGCGCGGGACAGGGGGTTACAGATACGCAGTATTTT.

This clone has more than one count but fewer than ten. The V and J genes are TRBV19 and TRBJ2-1, with D perhaps matching TRBD2 (7 bases). Trimming stripped 0 bases from V and 9 bases from J, with 18 bases between. This CDR3 contains 16 residues. Germline V gene lookup returns CDR1 LNHDA and CDR2 SQIVND (reference sequence). The DNA for the CDR3 is TGTGCCAGTAGTATAGATGCTAGACGGAGGGGGGGTGAGCAGTTCTTC. It codes for CASSIDARRRGGEQFF.

This chain connects TRBV6-5 to TRBJ2-5; the D is unclear. Trimming removed 10 bases at V and 5 bases at J, with 11 bases between. CDR1 MNHEY and CDR2 SVGAGI come from the germline V gene. The CDR3 totals 11 residues. The CDR3 loop is CATSLAETQYF. DNA of the CDR3: TGTGCCACCTCACTGGCGGAGACCCAGTACTTC.

This sequence joins TRBV19 and TRBJ2-2, with 9 bases fitting TRBD1. After removal of 3 bases from V and 5 bases from J, the junction contained 7 bases not matched to a gene. CDR1 is LNHDA and CDR2 is SQIVND in the germline V gene (reference sequence). The CDR3 extends over 16 amino acids. The CDR3 DNA is TGTGCCAGTAGTATCGGAGGGGGACAGGGTACCGGGGAGCTGTTTTTT. Its translation is CASSIGGGQGTGELFF. The complete variable domain, with remaining parts taken from reference TRBV19 and TRBJ2-2, reads DGGITQSPKYLFRKEGQNVTLSCEQNLNHDAMYWYRQDPGQGLRLIYYSQIVNDFQKGDIAEGYSVSREKKESFPLTVTSAQKNPTAFYLCASSIGGGQGTGELFFGEGSRLTVL.

This clone has only a few counts. The CDR3, as DNA: TGTGCCAGCAGCGAGCGGGACCGTGAGACCCAGTACTTC. Translation: CASSERDRETQYF. The chain has TRBV7-6 and TRBJ2-5; 7 bases line up with TRBD2. V trimming: 5 bases; J trimming: 5 bases; junction bases outside the gene matches: 5. The CDR3 covers 13 residues. Germline values: CDR1 SGHVS, CDR2 FNYEAQ.

CDR3 sequence (DNA): TGCGCCAGCAGCGCAAACAGGGGCTCCTACAATGAGCAGTTCTTC. This translates into CASSANRGSYNEQFF. This chain connects TRBV5-1 to TRBJ2-1; 7 bases agree with TRBD1. The CDR3 consists of 15 residues. V lost 4 bases, J lost 0 bases, and 4 bases stayed unmatched. Per germline, CDR1 SGHRS and CDR2 YFSETQ. Looking up the rest from reference TRBV5-1 and TRBJ2-1 gives the full variable domain: KAGVTQTPRYLIKTRGQQVTLSCSPISGHRSVSWYQQTPGQGLQFLFEYFSETQRNKGNFPGRFSGRQFSNSRSEMNVSTLELGDSALYLCASSANRGSYNEQFFGPGTRLTVL.